This T cell receptor beta chain was obtained from a study of T-cell memory formation after mild COVID-19. TCRdb reprocessed the 5' RACE reads with MiXCR, giving one entry per CDR3 protein. The repertoire holds about 430,000 distinct CDR3 sequences, with 20% to 25% as singletons. Regarding the study as a whole: Clones which contracted sat mainly in CM and EM if CD4+, and in EMRA if CD8+.

The CDR3 loop spans 11 amino acids. Germline V gives CDR1 SQVTM, CDR2 ANQGSEA. With 5 bases removed from V and 4 bases from J, the gap between germline ends came to 9 bases. This clonotype was counted between two and nine times. Its antigen remains unidentified. This chain links TRBV29-1 with TRBJ2-7; D possibly uses TRBD1 or TRBD2 (5 bases each). This sequence originates from an adult woman who had mild COVID-19 (a few samples of this study predate the infection). Cell type and time point are not known. The sequencing sample was made of PBMCs or a T cell subset sorted from them (not recorded which). As DNA, the CDR3 is TGCAGCGTTAGGGACCAGTACGAGCAGTACTTC. It codes for CSVRDQYEQYF.